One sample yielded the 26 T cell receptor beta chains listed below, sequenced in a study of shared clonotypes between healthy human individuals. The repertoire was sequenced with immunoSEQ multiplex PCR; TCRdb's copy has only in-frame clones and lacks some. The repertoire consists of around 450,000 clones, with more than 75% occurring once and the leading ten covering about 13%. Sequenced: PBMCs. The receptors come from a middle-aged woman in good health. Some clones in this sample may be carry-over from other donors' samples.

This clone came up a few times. In nucleotides, the CDR3 is TGCGCCAGCAGCTTGTGGGGACAGGGATCAGGCTACACCTTC. Protein sequence: CASSLWGQGSGYTF. This sequence joins TRBV5-1 and TRBJ1-2; 9 bases are shared with TRBD1. The CDR3 consists of 14 residues. CDR1 is SGHRS and CDR2 is YFSETQ in the germline V gene. J lost 8 bases, V lost 1 base, and 6 bases had no gene match.

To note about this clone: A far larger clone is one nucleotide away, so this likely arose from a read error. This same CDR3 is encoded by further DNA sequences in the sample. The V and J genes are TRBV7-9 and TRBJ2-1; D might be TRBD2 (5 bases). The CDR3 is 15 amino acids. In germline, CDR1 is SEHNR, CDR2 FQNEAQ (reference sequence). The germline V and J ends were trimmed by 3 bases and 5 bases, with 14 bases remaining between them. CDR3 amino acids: CASSFRTSGHNEQFF. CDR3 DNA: TGTGCCAGCAGCTTCAGAACTAGTGGACACAATGAGCAGTTCTTC. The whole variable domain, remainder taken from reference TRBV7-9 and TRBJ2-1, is DTGVSQNPRHKITKRGQNVTFRCDPISEHNRLYWYRQTLGQGPEFLTYFQNEAQLEKSRLLSDRFSAERPKGSFSTLEIQRTEQGDSAMYLCASSFRTSGHNEQFFGPGTRLTVL.

CDR3 region: CASSIIGGDNEQFF. CDR3 sequence (DNA): TGTGCCAGTAGCATTATAGGTGGGGACAATGAGCAGTTCTTC. This sequence joins TRBV19 and TRBJ2-1; unclear D gene. Trimming removed 6 bases at V and 5 bases at J, with 14 bases between. CDR3 length: 14 residues. Per the germline V gene, CDR1 is LNHDA and CDR2 is SQIVND (reference sequence).

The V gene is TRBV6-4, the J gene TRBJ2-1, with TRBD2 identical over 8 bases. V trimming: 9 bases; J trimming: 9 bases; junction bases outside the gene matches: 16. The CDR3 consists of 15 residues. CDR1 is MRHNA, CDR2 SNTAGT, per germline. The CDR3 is CASPAPGLVRPEQFF. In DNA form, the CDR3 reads TGTGCCAGTCCTGCCCCGGGACTAGTACGTCCTGAGCAGTTCTTC.

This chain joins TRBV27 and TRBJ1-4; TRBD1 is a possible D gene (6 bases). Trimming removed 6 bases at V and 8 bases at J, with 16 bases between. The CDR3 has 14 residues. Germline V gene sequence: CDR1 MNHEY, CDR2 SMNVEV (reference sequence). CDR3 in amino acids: CASREGGKQEKLFF. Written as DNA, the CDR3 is TGTGCCAGCAGAGAGGGGGGCAAGCAGGAAAAACTGTTTTTT.

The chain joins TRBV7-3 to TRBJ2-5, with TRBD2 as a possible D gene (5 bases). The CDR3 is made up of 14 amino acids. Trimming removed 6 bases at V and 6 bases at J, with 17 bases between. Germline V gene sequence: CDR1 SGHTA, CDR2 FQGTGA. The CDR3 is CASSLTSGGQTQYF. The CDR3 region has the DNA TGTGCCAGCAGTCTTACATCCGGCGGGCAGACCCAGTACTTC. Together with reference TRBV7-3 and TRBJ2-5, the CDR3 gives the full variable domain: GAGVSQTPSNKVTEKGKYVELRCDPISGHTALYWYRQSLGQGPEFLIYFQGTGAADDSGLPNDRFFAVRPEGSVSTLKIQRTERGDSAVYLCASSLTSGGQTQYFGPGTRLLVL.

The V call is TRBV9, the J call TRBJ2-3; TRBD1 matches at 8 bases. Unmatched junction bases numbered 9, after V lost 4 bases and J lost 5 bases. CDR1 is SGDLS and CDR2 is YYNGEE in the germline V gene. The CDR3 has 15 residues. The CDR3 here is CASSLRQGFEDTQYF. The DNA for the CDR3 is TGTGCCAGCAGCTTACGACAGGGGTTCGAAGATACGCAGTATTTT.

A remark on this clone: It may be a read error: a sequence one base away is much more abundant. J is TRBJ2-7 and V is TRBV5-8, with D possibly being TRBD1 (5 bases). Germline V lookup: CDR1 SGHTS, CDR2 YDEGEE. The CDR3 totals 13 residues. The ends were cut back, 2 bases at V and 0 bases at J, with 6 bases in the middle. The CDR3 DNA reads TGTGCCAGCAGCTTCCAGGGCTCCTACGAGCAGTACTTC. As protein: CASSFQGSYEQYF.

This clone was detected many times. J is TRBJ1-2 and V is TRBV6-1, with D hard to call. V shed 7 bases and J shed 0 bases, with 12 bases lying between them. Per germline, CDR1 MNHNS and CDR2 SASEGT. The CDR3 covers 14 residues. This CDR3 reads CASNGRSPNYGYTF. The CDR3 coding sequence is TGTGCCAGCAACGGGAGGAGTCCTAACTATGGCTACACCTTC.

CDR3 amino acids: CASSARLAGEYEQYF. CDR3 coding DNA: TGTGCCAGCAGCGCACGACTAGCGGGAGAGTACGAGCAGTACTTC. The chain couples TRBV6-6 to TRBJ2-7, with 12 bases fitting TRBD2. V gave up 6 bases and J gave up 4 bases; unmatched junction bases: 7. The CDR3 has 15 residues. Germline assignment: CDR1 MNHNY and CDR2 SVGAGI (reference sequence).

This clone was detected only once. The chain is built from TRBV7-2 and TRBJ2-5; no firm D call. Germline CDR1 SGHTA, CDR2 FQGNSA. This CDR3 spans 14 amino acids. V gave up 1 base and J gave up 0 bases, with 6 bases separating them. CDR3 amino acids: CASSLVGYQETQYF. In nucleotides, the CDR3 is TGTGCCAGCAGCTTAGTCGGATACCAAGAGACCCAGTACTTC.

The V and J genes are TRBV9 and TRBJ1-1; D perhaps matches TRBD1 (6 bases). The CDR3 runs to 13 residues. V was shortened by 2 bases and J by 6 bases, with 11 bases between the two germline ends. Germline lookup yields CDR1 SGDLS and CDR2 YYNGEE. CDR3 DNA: TGTGCCAGCAGCGTCGTACAGGGCGCTGAAGCTTTCTTT. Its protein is CASSVVQGAEAFF.

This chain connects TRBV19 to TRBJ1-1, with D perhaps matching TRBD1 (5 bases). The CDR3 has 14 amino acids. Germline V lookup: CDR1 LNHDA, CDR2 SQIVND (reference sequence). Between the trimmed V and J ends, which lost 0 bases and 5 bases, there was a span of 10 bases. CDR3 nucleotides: TGTGCCAGTAGTATAGACGGGGGAGTTACTGAAGCTTTCTTT. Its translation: CASSIDGGVTEAFF.

Written as DNA, the CDR3 is TGTGCCAGCAGCTCCGGACAGGGGGCAAGCTCTGGAAACACCATATATTTT. Translating gives CASSSGQGASSGNTIYF. The chain employs TRBV7-2 and TRBJ1-3; TRBD1 agrees at 11 bases. The V gene's germline CDR1 is SGHTA and CDR2 FQGNSA. This CDR3 contains 17 residues. V was clipped by 4 bases and J by 0 bases; unmatched bases: 5.

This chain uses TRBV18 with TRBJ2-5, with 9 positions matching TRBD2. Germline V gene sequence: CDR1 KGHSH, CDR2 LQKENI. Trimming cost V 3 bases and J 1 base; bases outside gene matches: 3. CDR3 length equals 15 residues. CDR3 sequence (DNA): TGTGCCAGCTCACCGACTAGCGGAGTCCAAGAGACCCAGTACTTC. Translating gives CASSPTSGVQETQYF.

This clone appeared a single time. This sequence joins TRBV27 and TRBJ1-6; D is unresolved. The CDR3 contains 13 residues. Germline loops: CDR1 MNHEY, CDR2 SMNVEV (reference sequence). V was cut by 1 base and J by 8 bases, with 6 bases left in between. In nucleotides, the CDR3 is TGTGCCAGCAGTTTATGGGTGGATTCACCCCTCCACTTT. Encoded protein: CASSLWVDSPLHF.

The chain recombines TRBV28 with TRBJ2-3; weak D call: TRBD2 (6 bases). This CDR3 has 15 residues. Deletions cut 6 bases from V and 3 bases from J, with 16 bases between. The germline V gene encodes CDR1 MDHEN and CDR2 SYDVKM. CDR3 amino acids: CASRPLLAATDTQYF. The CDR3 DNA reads TGTGCCAGCAGACCACTATTAGCGGCTACAGATACGCAGTATTTT. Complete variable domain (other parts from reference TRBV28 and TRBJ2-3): DVKVTQSSRYLVKRTGEKVFLECVQDMDHENMFWYRQDPGLGLRLIYFSYDVKMKEKGDIPEGYSVSREKKERFSLILESASTNQTSMYLCASRPLLAATDTQYFGPGTRLTVL.

The CDR3 loop reads CASRADPPGGSPLHF. CDR3 nucleotide sequence: TGTGCCAGCAGGGCCGACCCGCCCGGCGGTTCACCCCTCCACTTT. The chain uses TRBV6-1 and TRBJ1-6; D is uncertain. Trimming cost V 6 bases and J 9 bases, with 18 bases left between them. This CDR3 region has 15 residues. CDR1 is MNHNS, CDR2 SASEGT, per germline.

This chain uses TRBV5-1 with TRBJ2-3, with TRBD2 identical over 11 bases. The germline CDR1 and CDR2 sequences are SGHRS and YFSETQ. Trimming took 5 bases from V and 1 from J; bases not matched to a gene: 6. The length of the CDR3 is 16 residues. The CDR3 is CASSPGTSGRTDTQYF. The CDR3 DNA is TGCGCCAGCAGTCCCGGGACTAGCGGCCGCACAGATACGCAGTATTTT.

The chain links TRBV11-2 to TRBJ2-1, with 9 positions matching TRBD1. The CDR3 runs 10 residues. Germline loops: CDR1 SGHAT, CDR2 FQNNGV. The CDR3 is CATGGVWQFF. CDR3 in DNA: TGTGCAACAGGGGGCGTATGGCAGTTCTTC.

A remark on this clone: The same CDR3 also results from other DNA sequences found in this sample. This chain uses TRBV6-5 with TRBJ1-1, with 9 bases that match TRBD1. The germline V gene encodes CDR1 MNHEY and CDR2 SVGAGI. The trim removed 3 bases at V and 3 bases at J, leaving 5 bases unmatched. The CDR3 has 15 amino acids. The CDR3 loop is CASSYSTGGDTEAFF. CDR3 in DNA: TGTGCCAGCAGTTATTCGACAGGGGGTGACACTGAAGCTTTCTTT.

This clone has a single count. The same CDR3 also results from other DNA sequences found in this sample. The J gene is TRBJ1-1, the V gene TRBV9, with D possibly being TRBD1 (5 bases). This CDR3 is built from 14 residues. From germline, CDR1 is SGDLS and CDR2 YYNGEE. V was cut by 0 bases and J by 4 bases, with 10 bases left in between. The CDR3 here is CASSVGGGGTEAFF. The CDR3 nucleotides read TGTGCCAGCAGCGTAGGCGGTGGGGGCACTGAAGCTTTCTTT.

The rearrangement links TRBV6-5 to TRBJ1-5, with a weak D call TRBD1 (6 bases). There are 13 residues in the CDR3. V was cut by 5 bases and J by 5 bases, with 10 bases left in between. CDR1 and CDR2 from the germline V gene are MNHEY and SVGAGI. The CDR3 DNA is TGTGCCAGCAGTCGGGACAACGATCAGCCCCAGCATTTT. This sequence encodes CASSRDNDQPQHF.

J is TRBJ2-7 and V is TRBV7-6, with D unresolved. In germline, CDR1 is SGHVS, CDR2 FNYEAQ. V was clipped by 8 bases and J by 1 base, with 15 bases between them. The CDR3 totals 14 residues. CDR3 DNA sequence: TGTGCCAGCGGCAATCGTGGCGGATCCTACGAGCAGTACTTC. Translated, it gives CASGNRGGSYEQYF.

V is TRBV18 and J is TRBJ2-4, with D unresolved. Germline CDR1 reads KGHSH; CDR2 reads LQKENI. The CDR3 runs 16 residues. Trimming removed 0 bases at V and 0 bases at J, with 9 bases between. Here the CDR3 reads CASSPPETLAKNIQYF. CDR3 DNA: TGTGCCAGCTCACCACCGGAGACTCTAGCCAAAAACATTCAGTACTTC.

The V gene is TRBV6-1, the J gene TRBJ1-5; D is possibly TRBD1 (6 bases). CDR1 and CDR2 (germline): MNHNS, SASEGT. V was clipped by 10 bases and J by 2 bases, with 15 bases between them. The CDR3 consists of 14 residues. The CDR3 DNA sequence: TGTGCCACCAATTCCAGGGGCGGCAATCAGCCCCAGCATTTT. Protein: CATNSRGGNQPQHF.